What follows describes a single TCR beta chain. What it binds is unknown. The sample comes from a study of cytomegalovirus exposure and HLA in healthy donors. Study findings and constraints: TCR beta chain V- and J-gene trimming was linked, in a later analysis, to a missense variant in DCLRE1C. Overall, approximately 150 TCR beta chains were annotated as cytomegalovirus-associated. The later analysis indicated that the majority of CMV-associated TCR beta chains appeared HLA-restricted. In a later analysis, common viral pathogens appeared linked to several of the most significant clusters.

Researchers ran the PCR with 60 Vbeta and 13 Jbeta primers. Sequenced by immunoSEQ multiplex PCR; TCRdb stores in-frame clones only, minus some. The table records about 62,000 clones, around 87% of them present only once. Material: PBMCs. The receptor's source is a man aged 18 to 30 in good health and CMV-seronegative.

The CDR3: CASSSGESTGELFF. CDR3 coding DNA: TGTGCCAGCAGCTCCGGAGAGAGCACCGGGGAGCTGTTTTTT. The chain employs TRBV9 and TRBJ2-2, with unresolved D. The germline V gene has CDR1 SGDLS and CDR2 YYNGEE. The CDR3 is 14 amino acids. Trimming removed 4 bases at V and 4 bases at J, with 11 bases between.